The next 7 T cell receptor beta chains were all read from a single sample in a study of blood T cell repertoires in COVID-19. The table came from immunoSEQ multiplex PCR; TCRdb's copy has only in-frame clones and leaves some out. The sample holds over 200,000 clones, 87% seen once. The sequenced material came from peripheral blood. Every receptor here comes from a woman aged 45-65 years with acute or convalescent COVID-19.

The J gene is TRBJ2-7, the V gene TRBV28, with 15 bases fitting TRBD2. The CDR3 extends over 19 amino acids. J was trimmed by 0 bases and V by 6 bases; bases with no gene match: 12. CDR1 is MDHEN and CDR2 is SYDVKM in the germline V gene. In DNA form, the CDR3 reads TGTGCCAGCAGCTCTCCCGGACTAGCGGGAGGGCCCTCCTCCTACGAGCAGTACTTC. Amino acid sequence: CASSSPGLAGGPSSYEQYF.

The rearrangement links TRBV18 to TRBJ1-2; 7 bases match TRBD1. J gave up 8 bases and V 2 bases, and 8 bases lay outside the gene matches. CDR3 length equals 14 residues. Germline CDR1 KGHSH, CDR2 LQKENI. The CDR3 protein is CASSPITGDRGYTF. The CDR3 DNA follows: TGTGCCAGCTCACCAATTACAGGGGATCGCGGCTACACCTTC. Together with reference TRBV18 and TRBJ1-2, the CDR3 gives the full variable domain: NAGVMQNPRHLVRRRGQEARLRCSPMKGHSHVYWYRQLPEEGLKFMVYLQKENIIDESGMPKERFSAEFPKEGPSILRIQQVVRGDSAAYFCASSPITGDRGYTFGSGTRLTVV.

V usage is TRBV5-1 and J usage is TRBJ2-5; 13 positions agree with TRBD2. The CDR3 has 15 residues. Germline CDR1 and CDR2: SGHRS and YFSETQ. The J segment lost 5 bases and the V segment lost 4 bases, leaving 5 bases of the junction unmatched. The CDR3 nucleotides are TGCGCCAGCAGCCCACTAGCGGGAGGGCTTGAGACCCAGTACTTC. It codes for CASSPLAGGLETQYF.

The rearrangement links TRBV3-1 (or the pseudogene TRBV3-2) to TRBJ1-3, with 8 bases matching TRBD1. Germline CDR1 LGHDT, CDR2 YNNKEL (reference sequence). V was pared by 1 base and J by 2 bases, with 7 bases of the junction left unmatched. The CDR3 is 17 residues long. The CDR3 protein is CASSQAALTGAGNTIYF. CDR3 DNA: TGTGCCAGCAGCCAAGCCGCCCTGACAGGGGCTGGAAACACCATATATTTT.

CDR3 DNA: TGTGCCAGCAGTTCCCCCACCTGGACAGGAGATATTAGCAATCAGCCCCAGCATTTT. This translates into CASSSPTWTGDISNQPQHF. The gene calls are TRBV28 and TRBJ1-5; TRBD1 matches 7 bases. CDR1 and CDR2 from the germline V gene are MDHEN and SYDVKM. CDR3 size: 19 residues. The J segment lost 0 bases and the V segment lost 4 bases, leaving 15 bases of the junction unmatched. The full variable domain, in which reference TRBV28 and TRBJ1-5 provide the parts outside the CDR3, is DVKVTQSSRYLVKRTGEKVFLECVQDMDHENMFWYRQDPGLGLRLIYFSYDVKMKEKGDIPEGYSVSREKKERFSLILESASTNQTSMYLCASSSPTWTGDISNQPQHFGDGTRLSIL.

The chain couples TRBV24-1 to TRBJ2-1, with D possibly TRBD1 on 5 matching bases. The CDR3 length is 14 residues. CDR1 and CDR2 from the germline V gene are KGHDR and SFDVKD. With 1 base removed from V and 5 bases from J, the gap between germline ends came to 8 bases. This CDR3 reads CATSDFGADNEQFF. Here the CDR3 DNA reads TGTGCCACCAGTGATTTTGGGGCAGACAATGAGCAGTTCTTC.

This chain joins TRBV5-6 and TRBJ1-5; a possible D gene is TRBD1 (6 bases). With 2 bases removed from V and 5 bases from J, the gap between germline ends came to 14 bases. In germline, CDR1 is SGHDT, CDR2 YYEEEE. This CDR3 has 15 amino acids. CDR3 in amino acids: CASSFGGQVDQPQHF. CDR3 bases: TGTGCCAGCAGCTTCGGGGGGCAGGTGGATCAGCCCCAGCATTTT. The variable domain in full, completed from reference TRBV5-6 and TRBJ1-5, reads DAGVTQSPTHLIKTRGQQVTLRCSPKSGHDTVSWYQQALGQGPQFIFQYYEEEERQRGNFPDRFSGHQFPNYSSELNVNALLLGDSALYLCASSFGGQVDQPQHFGDGTRLSIL.